This is a list of T cell receptor beta chains from one sample in a study of early T cells in non-severe SARS-CoV-2 infection. TCRdb re-derived calls from the 5' RACE reads in MiXCR, one entry per CDR3 protein. The repertoire holds about 48,000 distinct CDR3 sequences, with roughly 5.5% as singletons. The sample taken for sequencing was whole blood. Every receptor here comes from an adult who was a healthcare worker with PCR-confirmed SARS-CoV-2 infection or an uninfected control (not recorded which). Each CDR3 is given with its conserved first and last residue. The D gene is left open where the match is weak. The size of a clone is reported for some rows only, either as once, few or many, or as a class for expanded clones.

d_gene	v_gene	abundance	j_gene	CDR3aa	CDR3nt
TRBD1	TRBV10-3	few	TRBJ1-2	CAISEPGTGGGYTF	TGTGCCATCAGTGAGCCCGGGACAGGGGGAGGCTACACCTTC
.	TRBV20-1	many	TRBJ2-1	CSASANRGPGGNEQFF	TGCAGTGCTAGTGCTAACCGGGGGCCGGGGGGCAATGAGCAGTTCTTC
.	TRBV12-3/TRBV12-4	.	TRBJ2-1	CASSGRGIGSEQFF	TGTGCCAGTTCCGGGCGGGGAATAGGATCTGAGCAGTTCTTC
TRBD1	TRBV14	few	TRBJ1-2	CASSQDPGQGYGYTF	TGTGCCAGCAGCCAAGATCCGGGACAGGGTTATGGCTACACCTTC
.	TRBV20-1	.	TRBJ2-5	CSASQETQYF	TGCAGTGCTAGCCAAGAGACCCAGTACTTC
TRBD1	TRBV20-1	many	TRBJ2-1	CSADPPGQGYNEQFF	TGCAGTGCAGATCCACCGGGACAGGGATACAATGAGCAGTTCTTC
.	TRBV7-9	few	TRBJ1-2	CASSSLLYATF	TGTGCCAGCAGCTCCCTGCTGTATGCAACCTTC
TRBD1	TRBV20-1	.	TRBJ1-2	CSATAPTGIGYTF	TGCAGTGCTACCGCCCCGACAGGGATTGGCTACACCTTC
TRBD2	TRBV6-5	many	TRBJ2-1	CASSGRGSGEQFF	TGTGCCAGCTCGGGGCGGGGGAGCGGTGAGCAGTTCTTC
TRBD1	TRBV6-6	.	TRBJ2-2	CASSFSGQGFGELFF	TGTGCCAGCAGTTTTTCAGGACAGGGGTTTGGGGAGCTGTTTTTT
TRBD1	TRBV12-3/TRBV12-4	many	TRBJ2-3	CASSLTGFHTDTQYF	TGTGCCAGCAGTTTGACAGGGTTCCACACAGATACGCAGTATTTT
.	TRBV5-4	many	TRBJ1-4	CASSLVGSPEKLFF	TGTGCCAGCAGCTTGGTCGGCAGTCCTGAAAAACTGTTTTTT
.	TRBV24-1	many	TRBJ2-2	CAASVPLTPENTGELFF	.
.	TRBV15	many	TRBJ2-2	CATSRARTSAGELFF	TGTGCCACCAGCAGAGCAAGGACGTCGGCCGGGGAGCTGTTTTTT
.	TRBV4-1	few	TRBJ2-7	CASSLMSGVYEQYF	TGCGCCAGCAGCCTCATGTCGGGGGTCTACGAGCAGTACTTC
TRBD2	TRBV30	.	TRBJ2-1	CAWRPGLAGGRYNEQFF	TGTGCCTGGAGACCGGGACTAGCGGGAGGCCGCTACAATGAGCAGTTCTTC
TRBD1	TRBV5-1	many	TRBJ1-1	CASSSVPGQGWNTEAFF	TGCGCCAGCAGCTCAGTCCCGGGACAGGGTTGGAACACTGAAGCTTTCTTT
.	TRBV7-2	many	TRBJ2-1	CASSFAGAYNEQFF	TGTGCCAGCAGCTTCGCCGGCGCCTACAATGAGCAGTTCTTC
TRBD1	TRBV6-5	.	TRBJ1-6	CASSSRTGMHSPLHF	TGTGCCAGCAGCTCTAGGACAGGGATGCATTCACCCCTCCACTTT
.	TRBV4-1	few	TRBJ2-5	CASSQETVPETQYF	TGCGCCAGCAGCCAAGAGACTGTTCCTGAGACCCAGTACTTC
.	TRBV5-1	few	TRBJ2-7	CASSITSSYEQYF	TGCGCCAGCAGTATTACGAGTTCCTACGAGCAGTACTTC
.	TRBV20-1	many	TRBJ1-1	CSAGSDRNTEAFF	TGCAGTGCTGGATCGGACAGGAACACTGAAGCTTTCTTT
.	TRBV18	many	TRBJ1-6	CASSAAAYNSPLHF	TGTGCCAGCTCGGCGGCGGCCTATAATTCACCCCTCCACTTT
.	TRBV7-9	many	TRBJ2-3	CASSSRGSTDTQYF	TGTGCCAGCAGCTCCCGAGGCAGCACAGATACGCAGTATTTT
.	TRBV30	many	TRBJ2-6	CAWNRGGANVLTF	TGTGCCTGGAATCGCGGTGGGGCCAACGTCCTGACTTTC
.	TRBV15	many	TRBJ1-5	CATSRVLQPQHF	TGTGCCACCAGCAGGGTCCTCCAGCCCCAGCATTTT
TRBD2	TRBV11-2	many	TRBJ2-5	CASSLVAGDVGTQYF	TGTGCCAGCAGCTTAGTAGCGGGGGACGTAGGGACCCAGTACTTC
.	TRBV20-1	many	TRBJ2-7	CSASVPGTLYEQYF	TGCAGTGCTAGTGTCCCCGGGACATTATACGAGCAGTACTTC
TRBD1	TRBV5-6	many	TRBJ2-1	CASSLDWTGIPYNEQFF	TGTGCCAGCAGCTTGGATTGGACAGGGATCCCCTACAATGAGCAGTTCTTC
TRBD1	TRBV10-1	many	TRBJ2-7	CASGGQGGYEQYF	TGCGCCAGCGGGGGACAGGGAGGCTACGAGCAGTACTTC
TRBD2	TRBV19	many	TRBJ2-1	CASSIGLAGISSYNEQFF	TGTGCCAGTAGTATAGGCCTAGCGGGGATAAGCTCCTACAATGAGCAGTTCTTC
.	TRBV12-3/TRBV12-4	few	TRBJ2-1	CASRLTGSDEQFF	TGTGCCAGCAGGCTTACGGGTTCGGATGAGCAGTTCTTC
.	TRBV19	many	TRBJ2-5	CASSIREETQYF	TGTGCCAGTAGTATCAGGGAAGAGACCCAGTACTTC
.	TRBV2	.	TRBJ1-6	CASILGHEGNSPLHF	TGTGCCAGCATTCTCGGTCACGAAGGAAATTCACCCCTCCACTTT
.	TRBV20-1	few	TRBJ2-7	CSARERAWEKRQYF	TGCAGTGCTAGAGAGAGGGCCTGGGAAAAAAGGCAGTACTTC
.	TRBV6-2/TRBV6-3	many	TRBJ2-7	CASTVGGPTYEQYF	TGTGCCAGTACTGTGGGGGGGCCCACCTACGAGCAGTACTTC
TRBD1	TRBV20-1	.	TRBJ1-2	CSARSGTAYGYTF	TGCAGTGCTCGAAGTGGGACAGCCTATGGCTACACCTTC
.	TRBV20-1	few	TRBJ2-7	CSASQGNTYEQYF	TGCAGTGCTAGTCAGGGGAACACCTACGAGCAGTACTTC
.	TRBV6-5	.	TRBJ1-6	CASRAKRTGQGNSPLHF	TGTGCCAGCAGGGCAAAAAGGACGGGCCAGGGAAATTCACCCCTCCACTTT
.	TRBV19	many	TRBJ2-1	CASGLNEQFF	TGTGCCAGCGGGCTGAATGAGCAGTTCTTC
.	TRBV7-2	.	TRBJ2-3	CASSLAEGPADTQYF	TGTGCCAGCAGCTTAGCGGAGGGCCCGGCAGATACGCAGTATTTT
.	TRBV12-3/TRBV12-4	many	TRBJ2-4	CASSHRERGKNIQYF	TGTGCCAGCAGTCACCGGGAGAGGGGCAAAAACATTCAGTACTTC
.	TRBV19	many	TRBJ2-7	CATGRPGFYEQYF	TGTGCCACAGGTCGGCCGGGTTTCTACGAGCAGTACTTC
TRBD2	TRBV10-3	many	TRBJ2-1	CAITGTSSYNEQFF	TGTGCCATCACCGGGACTAGCTCCTACAATGAGCAGTTCTTC
TRBD1	TRBV7-2	few	TRBJ2-3	CASSPGGTGGNTQYF	TGTGCCAGCAGCCCAGGAGGGACAGGGGGGAATACGCAGTATTTT
.	TRBV4-1	many	TRBJ1-2	CASSQDFTGINYGYTF	TGCGCCAGCAGCCAAGATTTCACAGGGATTAACTATGGCTACACCTTC
TRBD1	TRBV6-1	many	TRBJ2-7	CATRQGSGEQYF	TGTGCCACCCGACAGGGGTCCGGCGAGCAGTACTTC
.	TRBV5-6	.	TRBJ1-1	CASSSLLGTEAFF	TGTGCCAGCAGCTCACTACTAGGCACTGAAGCTTTCTTT
TRBD1	TRBV7-9	few	TRBJ2-6	CASSSEGQVISGANVLTF	TGTGCCAGCAGCTCAGAAGGACAGGTGATCTCTGGGGCCAACGTCCTGACTTTC
.	TRBV20-1	many	TRBJ1-5	CSAGQTQQPQHF	TGCAGTGCTGGGCAGACGCAACAGCCCCAGCATTTT
TRBD2	TRBV27	few	TRBJ2-5	CASSPWTSGQETQYF	TGTGCCAGCAGTCCCTGGACTAGCGGCCAAGAGACCCAGTACTTC
TRBD1	TRBV27	many	TRBJ1-2	CASSLDRGLLYGYTF	TGTGCCAGCAGTCTGGACAGGGGCTTACTCTATGGCTACACCTTC